The present T cell receptor (beta chain) was sequenced within a study of PD-L1 blockade in urothelial cancer. Overall study: About 90% of the 29 patients were men who had bladder-origin urothelial cancer. Timepoints chosen for blood analysis were 3 weeks (second dose) and 6 weeks after treatment start.

This clone was recorded once. Assay used: immunoSEQ multiplex PCR; TCRdb lists only in-frame clones, some missing. The table lists 56,000 or so clones, roughly 86% of them singletons, with roughly 2.9% in the top ten. Patients' cancers were locally advanced or metastatic urothelial carcinomas. Between 1 and 8 samples per patient were obtained, pretreatment and on-treatment. Unmatched junction bases numbered 4, after V lost 6 bases and J lost 0 bases. CDR3 length equals 14 residues. Per germline, CDR1 MNHNS and CDR2 SASEGT. This rearrangement joins TRBV6-1 to TRBJ1-1, with 7 bases fitting TRBD1. The TCR was taken from a man aged 50-59 years with urothelial cancer. The input for sequencing was PBMCs, taken around atezolizumab (anti-PD-L1) treatment. Here the CDR3 reads CASRGQPMNTEAFF. CDR3 coding DNA: TGTGCCAGCAGGGGACAGCCCATGAACACTGAAGCTTTCTTT.